This TCR beta chain was observed in a study of T cells in Graves' hyperthyroidism and ophthalmopathy. Study results and caveats: Stable hyperthyroidism and ophthalmopathy were separated using 13 V-J signatures.

The CDR3 contains 16 residues. Germline CDR1 and CDR2: SGDLS and YYNGEE. The V segment lost 0 bases and the J segment 4 bases; nucleotides outside the gene matches: 6. Graves' hyperthyroidism was deemed stable absent ophthalmopathy progression within 18 months. Amplified TCR beta CDR3 regions came from RNA transcripts. A set of HTBI primers served as the primers for a first-round RT-PCR of the TCR CDR3. TCRdb fed the multiplex PCR reads into MiXCR, producing one record per CDR3 protein. The table includes some 560,000 distinct CDR3 sequences, around 14% detected once. This clonotype appeared a few times. The antigen is unknown.

The source of this sequence is a woman in her thirties with Graves' hyperthyroidism. J is TRBJ2-3 and V is TRBV9; TRBD2 aligns across 9 bases. Sequencing was done on a sample of blood. The CDR3 sequence: CASSVAPSGTSDTQYF. The CDR3 DNA sequence: TGTGCCAGCAGCGTAGCGCCTAGCGGGACGTCAGATACGCAGTATTTT.